This is a list of T cell receptor beta chains from one sample in a study of cytomegalovirus exposure and HLA in healthy donors. Produced via immunoSEQ multiplex PCR; TCRdb's table is partial and in-frame only. The table has some 150,000 clones, roughly 88% seen once. The sequencing sample was made of PBMCs. All receptors come from a woman aged 18-35 years in good health and CMV-seronegative. The CDR3 runs from the conserved cysteine through the conserved F or W. The order of the fields is V gene, CDR3 length, J gene, CDR3 protein.

>TRBV5-4|16|TRBJ2-2
CASSPPRGSGTGELFF
>TRBV5-4|15|TRBJ2-7
CASSLELGTTYEQYF
>TRBV29-1|13|TRBJ2-7
CSVSRTGRDEQYF
>TRBV18|13|.
CASSPNGPGEQYF
>TRBV19|16|TRBJ1-1
CASRPIIRDRDTEAFF
>TRBV11-2|16|TRBJ2-3
CASSLGKGQATDTQYF
>TRBV6-5|15|TRBJ2-6
CASSWTGTGANVLTF
>TRBV29-1|12|TRBJ1-1
CSVEEGAGAAFF
>TRBV5-1|14|TRBJ2-3
CASSGQGGTDTQYF
>TRBV29-1|11|TRBJ1-1
CSAGGRTEAFF